The next 9 T cell receptor beta chains were all read from a single sample in a study of beta chain features in type 1 diabetes. The study reverse transcribed the entire isolated RNA, so it sequenced expressed TCRB transcripts. TCRdb's table, derived via immunoSEQ multiplex PCR, lists solely in-frame clones and lacks some. The sample yields fewer than 450,000 clones, approximately 13% seen once. Whole-study findings and limits: Significant though moderate, a shortening of TCRB CDR3s appeared in all four CD4+ subsets of Type 1 diabetes patients.

Their cognate antigens are unknown. Sequenced: naive CD4+ T cells from blood. These receptors originate from a young woman with type 1 diabetes.

This clone was observed many times. The V call is TRBV4-2, the J call TRBJ2-7; 7 bases line up with TRBD1. The CDR3 has 15 amino acids. Per the germline V gene, CDR1 is LGHNA and CDR2 is YNFKEQ. The junction had 8 bases not matched to a gene; V was cut back by 3 bases and J by 3 bases. The CDR3 region has the DNA TGTGCCAGCAGCCAGTCCGGGACAGTGGGCTACGAGCAGTACTTC. Encoded protein: CASSQSGTVGYEQYF.

This clone occurred a few times. The V gene is TRBV5-6, the J gene TRBJ2-1; D not certain. Germline CDR1 reads SGHDT; CDR2 reads YYEEEE. V lost 4 bases to trimming and J lost 6 bases, with 20 bases between them. The CDR3 runs to 16 residues. Here the CDR3 DNA reads TGTGCCAGCAGCCCTTCCTCTATAGTTTTACTCAATGAGCAGTTCTTC. It translates to CASSPSSIVLLNEQFF.

This clone was counted a few times. This rearrangement joins TRBV11-2 to TRBJ2-7; D might be TRBD2 (5 bases). This CDR3 contains 14 residues. CDR1 is SGHAT, CDR2 FQNNGV, per germline. Trimming stripped 4 bases from V and 3 bases from J, with 13 bases between. The CDR3 protein is CASSSRGQGYEQYV. CDR3 nucleotide sequence: TGTGCCAGCAGCTCCAGAGGGCAAGGCTACGAGCAGTACGTC.

This clone was observed a handful of times. This chain's CDR3 is CASSLLAGAKNIQYF. The CDR3, as DNA: TGCGCCAGCAGCTTACTAGCGGGAGCGAAAAACATTCAGTACTTC. The V and J genes are TRBV5-1 and TRBJ2-4, with 11 bases fitting TRBD2. CDR3 length equals 15 residues. From germline, CDR1 is SGHRS and CDR2 YFSETQ. J was trimmed by 4 bases and V by 2 bases; bases with no gene match: 2. The full variable domain, in which reference TRBV5-1 and TRBJ2-4 provide the parts outside the CDR3, is KAGVTQTPRYLIKTRGQQVTLSCSPISGHRSVSWYQQTPGQGLQFLFEYFSETQRNKGNFPGRFSGRQFSNSRSEMNVSTLELGDSALYLCASSLLAGAKNIQYFGAGTRLSVL.

The chain employs TRBV29-1 and TRBJ2-7, with D uncertain. Germline CDR1 and CDR2: SQVTM and ANQGSEA. The CDR3 totals 15 residues. V lost 4 bases to trimming and J lost 2 bases, with 18 bases between them. The CDR3 loop reads CSVAVRFQSTYEQYF. The CDR3 DNA sequence: TGCAGCGTTGCGGTCCGGTTCCAAAGTACCTACGAGCAGTACTTC.

This sequence joins TRBV11-2 and TRBJ2-1; D is ambiguous. V lost 3 bases, J lost 1 base, and 13 bases lay in between. CDR1 SGHAT and CDR2 FQNNGV come from the germline V gene. The CDR3 extends over 16 amino acids. The CDR3 loop reads CASSFAIASSYNEQFF. The CDR3 DNA follows: TGTGCCAGCAGCTTTGCGATAGCCTCTTCCTACAATGAGCAGTTCTTC.

This clone was seen only a few times. V and J are TRBV10-3 and TRBJ2-5; unclear D gene. V lost 3 bases, J lost 3 bases, and 5 bases lay in between. The V gene's germline CDR1 is ENHRY and CDR2 SYGVKD. The CDR3 is 12 residues long. CDR3 residues: CAISDIEETQYF. The CDR3 DNA reads as TGTGCCATCAGTGACATAGAAGAGACCCAGTACTTC.

The genes are TRBV11-2 and TRBJ2-1; TRBD2 might be the D (6 bases). Per the germline V gene, CDR1 is SGHAT and CDR2 is FQNNGV. The CDR3 extends over 13 amino acids. Trimming shortened V by 3 bases and J by 7 bases, and 10 bases separated the two germline ends. CDR3 protein: CASSFTSRNEQFF. Written as DNA, the CDR3 is TGTGCCAGCAGCTTTACTAGCAGGAATGAGCAGTTCTTC.

Notes on this clone: A read error may produce the germline difference seen at one junction end. The CDR3 loop is CASSLRGLAHTYTQYF. Written as DNA, the CDR3 is TGTGCCAGCAGCCTGCGGGGACTAGCGCACACATATACGCAGTATTTT. V is TRBV5-6 and J is TRBJ2-3; 10 nucleotides agree with TRBD2. The CDR3 runs 16 residues. The germline V gene has CDR1 SGHDT and CDR2 YYEEEE.